The TCR beta chain under discussion was sequenced for a study of T cell responses to AZD1222 COVID-19 vaccine. About the study: Recipients boosted at about 4 weeks or about 12 weeks are pooled.

Measured with immunoSEQ multiplex PCR; TCRdb has only the in-frame clones, and not every one. The sample includes about 130,000 clones, about 80% of them seen just once. Sequencing used peripheral blood, obtained on day 0 of AZD1222 vaccination. The source is an adult in good health.

In DNA, the CDR3 is TGTGCCAGCACAGGCAGAAGGTCAACTAATGAAAAACTGTTTTTT. Its protein is CASTGRRSTNEKLFF. V gene TRBV6-5 combines with J gene TRBJ1-4; D gene ambiguous. The germline CDR1 and CDR2 sequences are MNHEY and SVGAGI. The CDR3 sequence is 15 residues long. V was shortened by 7 bases and J by 0 bases, with 12 bases between the two germline ends.